A selection of T cell receptor beta chains follows, all from one sample in a study of T cell responses to AZD1222 COVID-19 vaccine. Sequencing was performed with immunoSEQ multiplex PCR; in TCRdb, only in-frame clones are kept and a portion is missing. This table holds some 120,000 clones, about 91% found once. Sequencing was performed on peripheral blood, taken on day 0 of AZD1222 vaccination. These receptors were obtained from an adult in good health. Both conserved end residues are part of each CDR3. A D gene is named only where the DNA matches it firmly. Clone size appears in some rows only: once, few, many, or a class for an expanded clone.

j_call | v_call | clone_size | d_call | cdr3_nt | cdr3_aa
TRBJ1-2 | TRBV7-9 | NA | NA | TGTGCCAGCAGCTTAGCCCGGGAGTCGGGGAATGGCTACACCTTC | CASSLARESGNGYTF
TRBJ1-1 | TRBV19 | NA | NA | TGTGCCAGTAGTATACAGGGTGGACTGACTGAAGCTTTCTTT | CASSIQGGLTEAFF
TRBJ1-4 | TRBV7-2 | once | TRBD1 | TGTGCCAGCAGCATGGGGACAGCGAATAATGAAAAACTGTTTTTT | CASSMGTANNEKLFF
TRBJ1-1 | TRBV7-2 | NA | NA | TGTGCCAGCAGCCAAGGAAGGGGTTGGACTGAAGCTTTCTTT | CASSQGRGWTEAFF
TRBJ2-1 | TRBV27 | NA | NA | TGTGCCAGCAGTTTGGGACACATCTCCTACAATGAGCAGTTCTTC | CASSLGHISYNEQFF
TRBJ1-4 | TRBV5-4 | NA | NA | TGTGCCAGCAGCGCCAGCGGCCGCACGAATGAAAAACTGTTTTTT | CASSASGRTNEKLFF
TRBJ1-2 | TRBV20-1 | NA | NA | TGCAGTGCTAGTTTCCGCTATGGCTACACCTTC | CSASFRYGYTF
TRBJ2-5 | TRBV12-5 | NA | NA | TGTGCTAGTGGTTTGGTACTGGGGCGTTCCAGAGAGACCCAGTACTTC | CASGLVLGRSRETQYF
TRBJ1-2 | TRBV19 | NA | TRBD1 | TGTGCCAGTAGTATAGACCAGGGGGAGAACTATGGCTACACCTTC | CASSIDQGENYGYTF
TRBJ1-3 | TRBV7-9 | once | TRBD1 | TGTGCCAGCAGCTTAGTACGGGACAGCCAGTCTGGAAACACCATATATTTT | CASSLVRDSQSGNTIYF
TRBJ1-6 | TRBV27 | NA | NA | TGTGCCAGCAGTATGAGGGGTCTTTCACCCCTCCACTTT | CASSMRGLSPLHF
TRBJ1-1 | TRBV15 | NA | NA | TGTGCCACCAACCCACTGGGAGGCAGGACTGAAGCTTTCTTT | CATNPLGGRTEAFF
TRBJ2-3 | TRBV4-3 | NA | NA | TGCGCCAGCAGCCAAGACAGGGCCACAGATACGCAGTATTTT | CASSQDRATDTQYF
TRBJ2-1 | TRBV6-5 | NA | TRBD1 | TGTGCCACCACCAGGGGGCTTGAGCAGTTCTTC | CATTRGLEQFF
TRBJ1-5 | TRBV27 | NA | NA | TGTGCCAGCAGTACGGCGCCCCCCTCTCGGGTTAGGCCCCAGCATTTT | CASSTAPPSRVRPQHF
TRBJ1-4 | TRBV7-9 | once | NA | TGTGCCAGCAGCTCGATTCGGGGGTTGGTTGAAAAACTGTTTTTT | CASSSIRGLVEKLFF
TRBJ1-6 | TRBV2 | NA | NA | TGTGCCAGCAGTGAAGAGGGGTCGATACCCCTCCACTTT | CASSEEGSIPLHF
TRBJ2-6 | TRBV5-1 | NA | NA | TGCGCCAGCAGAGAAACAGGTTCTGGGGCCAACGTCCTGACTTTC | CASRETGSGANVLTF
TRBJ1-2 | TRBV9 | NA | TRBD1 | TGTGCCAGCAGCGTCGGGACAGGGGGCGTCTATGGCTACACCTTC | CASSVGTGGVYGYTF
TRBJ2-1 | TRBV30 | NA | NA | TGTGCCTGGAGTAGAGGGGGGCAGGGCCGCTACAATGAGCAGTTCTTC | CAWSRGGQGRYNEQFF
TRBJ2-3 | TRBV5-1 | NA | TRBD2 | TGCGCCAGCAGCTGGACGGGACTAGCGGGGGGCACAGATACGCAGTATTTT | CASSWTGLAGGTDTQYF
TRBJ2-3 | TRBV5-4 | NA | NA | TGTGCCAGCAGCGTCGACAGGAGTGTAGATACGCAGTATTTT | CASSVDRSVDTQYF
TRBJ1-3 | TRBV7-9 | NA | TRBD1 | TGTGCCAGCAGGGACCGGACAGGGGGGATTGGAAACACCATATATTTT | CASRDRTGGIGNTIYF
TRBJ2-7 | TRBV27 | NA | TRBD1 | TGTGCCAGCAGTTCACAGGGGGAGAGAGAGCAGTACTTC | CASSSQGEREQYF
TRBJ2-1 | TRBV29-1 | once | NA | TGCCCGTGGAGGAAGACCTACAATGAGCAGTTCTTC | CPWRKTYNEQFF
TRBJ2-2 | TRBV10-3 | NA | TRBD2 | TGTGCCATCACCCCAACCGGGACTAGCCACGGGGAGCTGTTTTTT | CAITPTGTSHGELFF
TRBJ2-2 | TRBV7-3 | NA | NA | TGTGCCAGCAGCTTCCGGGCAGAACCCACCGGGGAGCTGTTTTTT | CASSFRAEPTGELFF
TRBJ1-5 | TRBV19 | NA | NA | TGTGCCAGTAGTATATGGTCGGCAGTAAATCAGCCCCAGCATTTT | CASSIWSAVNQPQHF
TRBJ1-1 | TRBV6-5 | NA | NA | TGTGCCAGCAGTTACTCGACTATGAACACTGAAGCTTTCTTT | CASSYSTMNTEAFF
TRBJ1-2 | TRBV7-2 | NA | NA | TGTGCCAGCAGCTTAGTCCCCGGGGGCTCTGGCTACACCTTC | CASSLVPGGSGYTF
TRBJ1-1 | TRBV5-1 | NA | NA | TGCGCCAGCACGGGGGAGGGAACTGAAGCTTTCTTT | CASTGEGTEAFF
TRBJ2-3 | TRBV7-3 | NA | NA | TGTGCCAGCAGCGACTTAACTCCTCGCACAGATACGCAGTATTTT | CASSDLTPRTDTQYF
TRBJ2-3 | TRBV5-4 | NA | NA | TGTGCCAGCAGCTTGGTTCGGGAGCGCACAGATACGCAGTATTTT | CASSLVRERTDTQYF
TRBJ1-1 | TRBV7-2 | NA | NA | TGTGCCAGCAGCTTAGCAGGGGTGGACACTGAAGCTTTCTTT | CASSLAGVDTEAFF
TRBJ2-2 | TRBV5-5 | few | TRBD2 | TGTGCCAGCAGCCTGGGACTAGCGGGAGGGCCGAACACCGGGGAGCTGTTTTTT | CASSLGLAGGPNTGELFF
TRBJ2-5 | TRBV5-1 | NA | NA | TGCGCCAGCAGCCCAATGGGCAGGGACTTACAAGAGACCCAGTACTTC | CASSPMGRDLQETQYF
TRBJ2-7 | TRBV13 | once | NA | TGTGCCAGCAGCTCCACAGTAAACTACGAGCAGTACTTC | CASSSTVNYEQYF
TRBJ2-2 | TRBV6-5 | NA | NA | TGTGCCAGCAGTTACACCCGGACCGTTACCGGGGAGCTGTTTTTT | CASSYTRTVTGELFF
TRBJ2-2 | TRBV9 | NA | NA | TGTGCCAGCAGCGTAGAGACCGGGGAGCTGTTTTTT | CASSVETGELFF
TRBJ1-4 | TRBV2 | NA | TRBD1 | TGTGCCAGCAGTGAGGGACAGGGGCTTGAAAAACTGTTTTTT | CASSEGQGLEKLFF
TRBJ2-7 | TRBV4-1 | NA | NA | TGCGCCAGCAGCCAAGAGTCCCCGGGAGAGTTTTACGAGCAGTACTTC | CASSQESPGEFYEQYF
TRBJ1-2 | TRBV11-1 | NA | TRBD1 | TGTGCCAGCACCCTGGACAGGGACTATGGCTACACCTTC | CASTLDRDYGYTF
TRBJ2-1 | TRBV9 | NA | NA | TGTGCCAGCAGCGTAGTTTGGTATGAGCAGTTCTTC | CASSVVWYEQFF
TRBJ1-1 | TRBV11-1 | once | NA | TGTGCCAGCAGCGCAACCGGGACACGGACTAACACTGAAGCTTTCTTT | CASSATGTRTNTEAFF
TRBJ2-2 | TRBV5-1 | NA | NA | TGCGCCAGCAGCGCCGACAGCGACGGGGAGCTGTTTTTT | CASSADSDGELFF